These T cell receptor beta chains were read from a single sample in a study of TIL therapy for anti-PD-1-resistant metastatic lung cancer. Only in-frame clones appear in the TCRdb table, and some are missing; sequencing was by immunoSEQ multiplex PCR. The sample contains tens of thousands of clones, around 63% of which appear only once. The material sequenced was blood, taken at baseline. Source of these receptors: a person between 25 and 80 years old with non-small cell lung cancer. The CDR3 runs from the conserved cysteine through the conserved F or W. D genes are given only for firm matches. Clone size is shown for a subset of rows, as once, few, many or a class of expanded clone.

>TRBJ2-2|-|TRBV28|few
CASTLGGRYTGELFF
TGTGCCAGCACCCTCGGGGGGCGATACACCGGGGAGCTGTTTTTT
>TRBJ2-2|TRBD2|TRBV5-1|-
CASSLGTSGRNGELFF
TGCGCCAGCAGTTTGGGGACTAGCGGGCGGAACGGGGAGCTGTTTTTT
>TRBJ2-1|TRBD2|TRBV7-8|-
CASSLFVGRLAGVNRNEQFF
TGTGCCAGCAGCTTATTTGTAGGGCGACTAGCGGGAGTAAATCGCAATGAGCAGTTCTTC
>TRBJ2-7|-|TRBV21-1|-
CASPWDRAYEQYF
TGTGCCAGCCCCTGGGACAGGGCCTACGAGCAGTACTTC
>TRBJ2-5|-|TRBV5-1|-
CASGQERETQYF
TGCGCCAGCGGTCAGGAGCGGGAGACCCAGTACTTC
>TRBJ2-7|-|TRBV19|-
CASSPQPSYEQYF
TGTGCCAGTAGTCCCCAGCCTTCCTACGAGCAGTACTTC
>TRBJ1-5|-|TRBV28|few
CASTKGGYSNQPQHF
TGTGCCAGTACGAAAGGAGGTTATAGCAATCAGCCCCAGCATTTT
>TRBJ2-6|-|TRBV6-1|-
CASSVSYRSSGANVLTF
TGTGCCAGCAGTGTTTCTTACCGGAGCTCTGGGGCCAACGTCCTGACTTTC
>TRBJ2-2|TRBD2|TRBV7-9|-
CASITGLAGGPGTGELFF
TGTGCCAGCATCACGGGACTAGCGGGGGGGCCGGGAACCGGGGAGCTGTTTTTT
>TRBJ1-3|-|TRBV5-1|-
CASSVTNSGNTIYF
TGCGCCAGCAGTGTTACCAACTCTGGAAACACCATATATTTT
>TRBJ2-2|-|TRBV30|-
CAWSRGLHAGELFF
TGTGCCTGGAGCCGGGGCCTCCACGCCGGGGAGCTGTTTTTT
>TRBJ2-7|TRBD2|TRBV11-3|-
CASSFRLAGYSEQYF
TGTGCCAGCAGCTTTAGACTAGCGGGATATAGCGAGCAGTACTTC
>TRBJ1-3|-|TRBV28|-
CASTSTGPSGNTIYF
TGTGCCAGCACCTCGACCGGGCCCTCTGGAAACACCATATATTTT
>TRBJ2-7|-|TRBV11-2|-
CASSLQAARSYEQYF
TGTGCCAGCAGCCTGCAGGCCGCCCGCTCCTACGAGCAGTACTTC
>TRBJ2-7|-|TRBV15|-
CATSRAGVDRTYEQYF
TGTGCCACCAGCAGAGCAGGAGTCGACAGGACCTACGAGCAGTACTTC
>TRBJ1-6|-|TRBV2|-
CASSEMNSPLHF
TGTGCCAGCAGTGAAATGAATTCACCCCTCCACTTT
>TRBJ1-1|TRBD1|TRBV6-5|few
CASSSRTGRAFF
TGTGCCAGCAGTTCCCGGACAGGGAGAGCTTTCTTT
>TRBJ1-1|-|TRBV5-4|-
CASSSLKQGNTEAFF
TGTGCCAGCAGCTCCTTAAAACAGGGTAACACTGAAGCTTTCTTT
>TRBJ1-2|TRBD1|TRBV4-1|few
CASSQDRLRDRHRKERGYTF
TGCGCCAGCAGCCAAGACCGCCTCCGGGACAGGCACCGCAAAGAGCGGGGCTACACCTTC
>TRBJ2-7|-|TRBV11-2|-
CASSLDVLVSNEQYF
TGTGCCAGCAGCTTAGACGTTTTAGTGTCCAACGAGCAGTACTTC